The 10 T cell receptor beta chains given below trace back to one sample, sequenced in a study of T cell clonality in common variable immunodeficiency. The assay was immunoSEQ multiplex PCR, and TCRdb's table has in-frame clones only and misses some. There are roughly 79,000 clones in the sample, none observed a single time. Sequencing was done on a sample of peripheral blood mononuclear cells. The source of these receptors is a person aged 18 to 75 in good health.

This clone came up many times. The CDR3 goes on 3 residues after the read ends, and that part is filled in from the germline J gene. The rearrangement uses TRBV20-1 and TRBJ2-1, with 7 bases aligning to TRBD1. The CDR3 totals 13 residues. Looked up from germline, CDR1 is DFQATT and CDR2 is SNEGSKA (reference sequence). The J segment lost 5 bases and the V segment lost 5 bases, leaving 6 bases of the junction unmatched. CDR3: CSAWDSQNNEQFF. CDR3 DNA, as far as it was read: TGCAGTGCTTGGGACAGCCAGAACAATGAG.

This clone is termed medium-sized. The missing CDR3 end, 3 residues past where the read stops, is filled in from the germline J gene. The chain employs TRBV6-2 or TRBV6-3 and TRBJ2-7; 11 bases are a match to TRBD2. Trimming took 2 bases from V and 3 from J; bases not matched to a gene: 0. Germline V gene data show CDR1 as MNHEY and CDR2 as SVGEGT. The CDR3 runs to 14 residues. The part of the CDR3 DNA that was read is TGTGCCAGCAGTTACGGGACTAGCGGCTACGAG. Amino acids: CASSYGTSGYE. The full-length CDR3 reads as CASSYGTSGYEQYF.

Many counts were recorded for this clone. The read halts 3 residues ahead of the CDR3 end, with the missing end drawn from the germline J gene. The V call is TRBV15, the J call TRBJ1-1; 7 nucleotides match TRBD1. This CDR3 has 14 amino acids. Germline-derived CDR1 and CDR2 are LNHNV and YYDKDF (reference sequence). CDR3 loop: CATSRGDSFGEAFF. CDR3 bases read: TGTGCCACCAGCAGAGGGGACAGCTTTGGGGAA.

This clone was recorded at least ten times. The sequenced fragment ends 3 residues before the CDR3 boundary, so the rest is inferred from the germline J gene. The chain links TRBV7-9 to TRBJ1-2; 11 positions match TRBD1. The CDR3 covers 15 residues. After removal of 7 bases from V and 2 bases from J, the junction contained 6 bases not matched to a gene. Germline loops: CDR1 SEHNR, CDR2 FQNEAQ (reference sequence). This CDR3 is CASNLGDRGNYGYTF. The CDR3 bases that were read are TGTGCCAGCAATTTAGGGGACAGGGGGAACTATGGC.

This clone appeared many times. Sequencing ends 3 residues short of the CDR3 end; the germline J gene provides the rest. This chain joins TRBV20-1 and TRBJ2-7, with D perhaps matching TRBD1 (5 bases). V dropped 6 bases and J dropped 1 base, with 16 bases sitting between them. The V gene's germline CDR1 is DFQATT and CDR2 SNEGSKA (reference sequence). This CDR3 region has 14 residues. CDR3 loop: CSASRGSGSYEQYF. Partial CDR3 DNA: TGCAGTGCCAGTAGGGGCAGTGGGTCCTACGAG.

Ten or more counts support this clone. Here the CDR3 reads CASRMPGQGGYEQYF. Incomplete CDR3 DNA: TGTGCCAGCAGGATGCCGGGACAGGGGGGCTACGAG. The V gene is TRBV7-2, the J gene TRBJ2-7, with 11 bases fitting TRBD1. Sequencing ends 3 residues short of the CDR3 end; the germline J gene provides the rest. CDR1 SGHTA and CDR2 FQGNSA come from the germline V gene. V lost 6 bases to trimming and J lost 3 bases; unmatched junction nucleotides: 7. This CDR3 is 15 amino acids long.

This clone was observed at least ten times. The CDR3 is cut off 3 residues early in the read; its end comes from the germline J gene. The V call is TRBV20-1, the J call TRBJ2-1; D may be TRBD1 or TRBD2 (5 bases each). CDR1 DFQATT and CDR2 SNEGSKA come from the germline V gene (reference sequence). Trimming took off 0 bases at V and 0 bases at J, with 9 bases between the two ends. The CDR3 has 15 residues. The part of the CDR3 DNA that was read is TGCAGTGCTAGAGATCGAGGGGCCTCCTACAATGAG. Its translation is CSARDRGASYNE. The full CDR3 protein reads CSARDRGASYNEQFF.

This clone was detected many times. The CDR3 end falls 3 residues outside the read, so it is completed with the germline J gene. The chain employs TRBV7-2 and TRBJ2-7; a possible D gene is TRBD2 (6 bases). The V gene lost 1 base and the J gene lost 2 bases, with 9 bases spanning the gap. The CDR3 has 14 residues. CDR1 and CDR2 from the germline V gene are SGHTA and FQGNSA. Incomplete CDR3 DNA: TGTGCCAGCAGCTTAGGAGGCGGGACCTACGAG. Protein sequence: CASSLGGGTYE. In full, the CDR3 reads CASSLGGGTYEQYF.

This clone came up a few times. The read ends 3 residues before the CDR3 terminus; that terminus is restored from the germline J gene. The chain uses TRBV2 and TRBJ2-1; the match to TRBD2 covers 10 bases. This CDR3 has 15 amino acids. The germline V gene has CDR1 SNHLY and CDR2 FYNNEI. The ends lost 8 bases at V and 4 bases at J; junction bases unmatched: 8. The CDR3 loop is CASATWTSGYNEQFF. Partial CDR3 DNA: TGTGCCAGCGCAACTTGGACTAGCGGTTACAATGAG. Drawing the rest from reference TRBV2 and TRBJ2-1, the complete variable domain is EPEVTQTPSHQVTQMGQEVILRCVPISNHLYFYWYRQILGQKVEFLVSFYNNEISEKSEIFDDQFSVERPDGSNFTLKIRSTKLEDSAMYFCASATWTSGYNEQFFGPGTRLTVL.

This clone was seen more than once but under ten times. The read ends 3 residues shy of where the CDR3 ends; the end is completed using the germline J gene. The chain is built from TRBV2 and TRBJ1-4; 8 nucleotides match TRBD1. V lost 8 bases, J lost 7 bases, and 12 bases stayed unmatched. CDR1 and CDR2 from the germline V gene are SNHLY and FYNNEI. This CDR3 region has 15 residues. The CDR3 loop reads CASVSDRGRGEKLFF. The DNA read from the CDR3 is TGTGCCAGCGTGTCCGACAGGGGAAGGGGTGAAAAA.